A selection of T cell receptor beta chains follows, all from one sample in a study of PD-1 blockade in classical Hodgkin lymphoma. Profiled with immunoSEQ multiplex PCR; TCRdb holds only in-frame clones, not every one. Among tens of thousands of clones, 90% were seen once, and the ten largest hold 2.5% to 3.5%. Here the sequenced sample was peripheral blood mononuclear cells (PBMCs), taken before the fourth cycle of nivolumab. The receptors derive from a human donor with classical Hodgkin lymphoma. Each CDR3 is given with its conserved first and last residue. The D gene is left open where the match is weak. Clone sizes are given selectively: once, few, many, or a class where the clone is expanded.

J gene: TRBJ2-7
clone size: NA
D gene: TRBD2
V gene: TRBV7-3
CDR3 protein: CASSPGRRGGNYEQYF
CDR3 DNA: TGTGCCAGCAGCCCCGGGCGGCGGGGGGGAAACTACGAGCAGTACTTC

J gene: TRBJ1-5
clone size: NA
D gene: NA
V gene: TRBV6-5
CDR3 protein: CASFNSNQPQHF
CDR3 DNA: TGTGCCAGCTTTAATAGCAATCAGCCCCAGCATTTT

J gene: TRBJ2-5
clone size: few
D gene: NA
V gene: TRBV5-5
CDR3 protein: CASSFGYETQYF
CDR3 DNA: TGTGCCAGCAGCTTCGGGTATGAGACCCAGTACTTC

J gene: TRBJ1-1
clone size: NA
D gene: TRBD1
V gene: TRBV10-2
CDR3 protein: CASSEYALSRDRGLDTEAFF
CDR3 DNA: TGCGCCAGCAGTGAATACGCGTTGTCCCGGGACAGGGGATTGGATACTGAAGCTTTCTTT

J gene: TRBJ1-5
clone size: NA
D gene: NA
V gene: TRBV10-3
CDR3 protein: CAISESRGSQPQHF
CDR3 DNA: TGTGCCATCAGTGAGTCGCGGGGTTCTCAGCCCCAGCATTTT

J gene: TRBJ2-7
clone size: NA
D gene: NA
V gene: TRBV6-1
CDR3 protein: CASSESSDSYEQYF
CDR3 DNA: TGTGCCAGCAGTGAAAGTAGTGATTCCTACGAGCAGTACTTC

J gene: TRBJ1-2
clone size: NA
D gene: NA
V gene: TRBV30
CDR3 protein: CAWTGRAANYGYTF
CDR3 DNA: TGTGCCTGGACCGGACGGGCGGCTAACTATGGCTACACCTTC

J gene: TRBJ2-7
clone size: few
D gene: NA
V gene: TRBV14
CDR3 protein: CASSNVRGTAHEQYF
CDR3 DNA: TGTGCCAGCAGCAACGTCCGAGGCACAGCCCACGAGCAGTACTTC

J gene: TRBJ2-7
clone size: NA
D gene: TRBD2
V gene: TRBV7-6
CDR3 protein: CASSARDSGTSGAYEQYF
CDR3 DNA: TGTGCCAGCAGCGCCCGGGACAGCGGGACTAGCGGGGCCTACGAGCAGTACTTC

J gene: TRBJ1-1
clone size: NA
D gene: NA
V gene: TRBV30
CDR3 protein: CAWSPRGRREAFF
CDR3 DNA: TGTGCCTGGAGTCCCCGTGGACGTCGTGAAGCTTTCTTT

J gene: TRBJ1-5
clone size: NA
D gene: NA
V gene: TRBV15
CDR3 protein: CATKGHSNQPQHF
CDR3 DNA: TGTGCCACCAAGGGTCATAGCAATCAGCCCCAGCATTTT

J gene: TRBJ2-1
clone size: NA
D gene: NA
V gene: TRBV7-6
CDR3 protein: CASSLVGLGNNEQFF
CDR3 DNA: TGTGCCAGCAGCTTAGTGGGCCTTGGGAACAATGAGCAGTTCTTC

J gene: TRBJ2-7
clone size: NA
D gene: TRBD1
V gene: TRBV14
CDR3 protein: CASSQTGGGEQYF
CDR3 DNA: TGTGCCAGCAGCCAGACAGGGGGTGGCGAGCAGTACTTC

J gene: TRBJ2-7
clone size: NA
D gene: NA
V gene: TRBV30
CDR3 protein: CAWSRAREYEQYF
CDR3 DNA: TGTGCCTGGAGTCGAGCCAGAGAATACGAGCAGTACTTC

J gene: TRBJ1-6
clone size: NA
D gene: NA
V gene: TRBV5-1
CDR3 protein: CASSLDQGSNSPLHF
CDR3 DNA: TGCGCCAGCAGCTTGGACCAGGGCTCTAATTCACCCCTCCACTTT

J gene: TRBJ2-5
clone size: NA
D gene: NA
V gene: TRBV7-6
CDR3 protein: CASSLAGATATQYF
CDR3 DNA: TGTGCCAGCAGCTTAGCGGGGGCAACTGCGACCCAGTACTTC

J gene: TRBJ2-2
clone size: once
D gene: TRBD2
V gene: TRBV10-3
CDR3 protein: CATWTSGGTSNTGELFF
CDR3 DNA: TGTGCCACATGGACTAGCGGGGGGACCTCGAACACCGGGGAGCTGTTTTTT

J gene: TRBJ2-3
clone size: NA
D gene: TRBD2
V gene: TRBV19
CDR3 protein: CASSMGLAGRTSTDTQYF
CDR3 DNA: TGTGCCAGTAGTATGGGGCTAGCGGGGAGAACTAGCACAGATACGCAGTATTTT

J gene: TRBJ1-6
clone size: NA
D gene: NA
V gene: TRBV11-3
CDR3 protein: CASSLRGLNSPLHF
CDR3 DNA: TGTGCCAGCAGCTTAAGAGGCCTTAATTCACCCCTCCACTTT

J gene: TRBJ1-6
clone size: few
D gene: NA
V gene: TRBV27
CDR3 protein: CASTELQGRGSPLHF
CDR3 DNA: TGTGCCAGCACCGAACTACAGGGTAGGGGCTCACCCCTCCACTTT